This T cell receptor beta chain was captured by sequencing in a study of T cell responses to AZD1222 COVID-19 vaccine. Study background: Whether given at about 4 or about 12 weeks, second doses were pooled. Points from the study as a whole: The number of AZD1222 recipients seropositive at baseline was only 6 or 7. The study sampled repertoires only after the peak T cell response. A reported finding is that nearly half of spike-specific TCRs target unmutated variant regions.

Sequencing was performed with immunoSEQ multiplex PCR; in TCRdb, only in-frame clones are kept and a portion is missing. The sample has roughly 120,000 clones; approximately 94% are singletons. V was shortened by 3 bases and J by 3 bases, with 12 bases between the two germline ends. CDR1 is LNHDA, CDR2 SQIVND, per germline (reference sequence). The CDR3 contains 15 residues. This clone has only one observation. What it recognizes is unknown. The TCR sequence derives from an adult in good health. Sequenced here: peripheral blood, sampled on day 0 of AZD1222 vaccination. The V gene is TRBV19, the J gene TRBJ1-5; the D gene is possibly TRBD1 (5 bases). CDR3 sequence: CASSIGGATNQPQHF. The CDR3 bases are TGTGCCAGTAGTATCGGAGGGGCGACCAATCAGCCCCAGCATTTT.